This T cell receptor beta chain is drawn from a study of shared clonotypes between healthy human individuals. Whole-study findings and limits: Among donors, the sharing of clonotypes was expected to be influenced by sequencing depth.

On this clone itself: The antigen is undetermined.

Naive CD8 cells comprised CD45RO-negative, CCR7-positively selected cells, excluding terminally differentiated effector memory CD45RA+ cells. The repertoire was sequenced with immunoSEQ multiplex PCR; TCRdb's copy has only in-frame clones and lacks some. This sample has 1.5 million to 2.5 million clones; approximately 95% occur once, and the top ten carry 1.2%. Germline V gene sequence: CDR1 SGHTS, CDR2 YDEGEE. Trimming pared 2 bases from V and 2 bases from J, leaving 14 bases between. This CDR3 comprises 15 residues. The chain employs TRBV5-8 and TRBJ2-7; a possible D gene is TRBD1 (6 bases). This TCR came from a man younger than 35 in good health. The specimen was naive CD8+ T cells sorted from blood. The CDR3 reads CASSFLTQGTYEQYF. DNA of the CDR3: TGTGCCAGCAGCTTCTTAACCCAGGGGACCTACGAGCAGTACTTC.